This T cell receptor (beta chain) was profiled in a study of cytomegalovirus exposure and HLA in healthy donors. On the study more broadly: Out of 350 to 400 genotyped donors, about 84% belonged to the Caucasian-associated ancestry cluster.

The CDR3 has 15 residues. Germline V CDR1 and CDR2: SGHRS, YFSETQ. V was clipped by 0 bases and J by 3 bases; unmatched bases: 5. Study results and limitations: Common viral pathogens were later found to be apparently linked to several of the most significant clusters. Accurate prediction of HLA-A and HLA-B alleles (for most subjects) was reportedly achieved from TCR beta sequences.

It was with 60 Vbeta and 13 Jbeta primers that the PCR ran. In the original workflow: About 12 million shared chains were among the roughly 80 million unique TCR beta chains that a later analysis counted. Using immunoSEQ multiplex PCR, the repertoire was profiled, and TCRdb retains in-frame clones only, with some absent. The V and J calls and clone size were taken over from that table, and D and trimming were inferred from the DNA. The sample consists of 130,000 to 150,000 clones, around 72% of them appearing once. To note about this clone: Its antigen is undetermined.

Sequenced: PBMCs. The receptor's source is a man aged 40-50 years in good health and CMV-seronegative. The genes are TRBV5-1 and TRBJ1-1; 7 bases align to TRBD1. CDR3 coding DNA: TGCGCCAGCAGCTTGGTAGGGGGCGGGTACACTGAAGCTTTCTTT. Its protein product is CASSLVGGGYTEAFF.